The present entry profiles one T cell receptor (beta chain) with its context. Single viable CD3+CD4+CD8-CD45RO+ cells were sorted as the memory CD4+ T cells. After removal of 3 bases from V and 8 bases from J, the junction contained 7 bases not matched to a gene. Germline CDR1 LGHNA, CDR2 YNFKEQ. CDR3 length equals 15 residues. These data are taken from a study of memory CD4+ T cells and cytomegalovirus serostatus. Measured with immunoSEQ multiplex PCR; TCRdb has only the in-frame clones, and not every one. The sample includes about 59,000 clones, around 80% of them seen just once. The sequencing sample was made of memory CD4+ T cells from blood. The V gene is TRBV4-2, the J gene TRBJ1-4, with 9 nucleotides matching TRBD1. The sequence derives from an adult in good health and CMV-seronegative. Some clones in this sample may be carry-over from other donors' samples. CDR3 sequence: CASSHEGQGGEKLFF. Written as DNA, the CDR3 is TGTGCCAGCAGCCACGAGGGACAGGGCGGCGAAAAACTGTTTTTT.